This T cell receptor beta chain was recorded in a study of T cells in Graves' hyperthyroidism and ophthalmopathy. This clonotype was seen a few times. Its antigen is undetermined. Regarding the study as a whole: Progression to ophthalmopathy was predicted a median of about six months early. Clonotypes that were expanded in thyroid above 0.001 mostly appeared in blood too.

Uncontrolled infection, other autoimmune disease, pregnancy and lactation each barred patients from inclusion. Clinicians diagnosed patients from clinical symptoms, serum thyroxine and TRAb, thyroid ultrasound and orbital computed tomography. This CDR3 has 16 amino acids. Deletions cut 0 bases from V and 2 bases from J, with 11 bases between. Germline V gene data show CDR1 as MRHNA and CDR2 as SNTAGT. Using RNA transcripts as the source, TCR beta CDR3 regions were amplified. Carried out on the TCR CDR3, a first-round RT-PCR used the HTBI primer set. One entry per CDR3 protein results from TCRdb running MiXCR on the multiplex PCR reads. The profile shows approximately 720,000 distinct CDR3 sequences, 15% to 20% of them singletons.

Material for sequencing was blood. The origin of this receptor is a woman between 45 and 60 years old with Graves' hyperthyroidism that later progressed to Graves' ophthalmopathy. This chain joins TRBV6-4 and TRBJ2-1, with unresolved D. Here the CDR3 reads CASSDSMSDPYNEQFF. The CDR3 DNA sequence: TGTGCCAGCAGTGACTCGATGAGTGATCCCTACAATGAGCAGTTCTTC.